This T cell receptor beta chain was identified during a study of tumor-infiltrating lymphocytes in localized non-small cell lung cancer. Of note for this clone: Its antigen is not identified.

V dropped 10 bases and J dropped 8 bases, with 15 bases sitting between them. Germline V gives CDR1 ENHRY, CDR2 SYGVKD. The length of the CDR3 is 13 residues. Produced via immunoSEQ multiplex PCR; TCRdb's table is partial and in-frame only. The sample carries over 10,000 clones, roughly three quarters recorded once. Study-wide results and limits: TCRbeta sequencing showed higher T cell infiltration in tumors than uninvolved lung. Available tissue quantity limited TCR sequencing to a patient subset.

The TCR sequence derives from a human donor with non-small cell lung cancer. The chain employs TRBV10-3 and TRBJ1-6; D is undetermined. The source material was uninvolved lung tissue not adjacent to the tumor. CDR3 loop: CATGGQTDSPLHF. In nucleotides, the CDR3 is TGTGCCACCGGTGGGCAGACGGATTCACCCCTCCACTTT.